One sample yielded the 2 T cell receptor beta chains listed below, sequenced in a study of shared clonotypes between healthy human individuals. Here immunoSEQ multiplex PCR was the method, and the copy in TCRdb shows in-frame clones only, minus some. The sample lists 1.5 million to 2.5 million clones; just under 95% were seen once. Naive CD8 cells, CD45RO-negative and positively selected for CCR7, excluded terminally differentiated effector memory CD45RA+ cells. Source material: naive CD8+ T cells sorted from blood. The receptors come from a man between 18 and 29 years old in good health.

V is TRBV28 and J is TRBJ2-7; tentatively, D is TRBD2 (6 bases). Germline V CDR1 and CDR2: MDHEN, SYDVKM. This CDR3 region has 11 residues. V lost 8 bases and J 4 bases, leaving 9 bases between the germline ends. This CDR3 is CASAGFYEQYF. The CDR3 coding sequence is TGTGCCAGCGCGGGGTTTTACGAGCAGTACTTC.

For the CDR3, the DNA is TGTGCCAGCAGCTTGGATGGGGGGTCGGGGTCCTACAATGAGCAGTTCTTC. As protein: CASSLDGGSGSYNEQFF. The chain combines TRBV5-6 with TRBJ2-1, with D perhaps TRBD2 (6 bases). The V end was cut by 0 bases, the J end by 1 base, with 14 bases between. Per the germline V gene, CDR1 is SGHDT and CDR2 is YYEEEE. This CDR3 is built from 17 residues.